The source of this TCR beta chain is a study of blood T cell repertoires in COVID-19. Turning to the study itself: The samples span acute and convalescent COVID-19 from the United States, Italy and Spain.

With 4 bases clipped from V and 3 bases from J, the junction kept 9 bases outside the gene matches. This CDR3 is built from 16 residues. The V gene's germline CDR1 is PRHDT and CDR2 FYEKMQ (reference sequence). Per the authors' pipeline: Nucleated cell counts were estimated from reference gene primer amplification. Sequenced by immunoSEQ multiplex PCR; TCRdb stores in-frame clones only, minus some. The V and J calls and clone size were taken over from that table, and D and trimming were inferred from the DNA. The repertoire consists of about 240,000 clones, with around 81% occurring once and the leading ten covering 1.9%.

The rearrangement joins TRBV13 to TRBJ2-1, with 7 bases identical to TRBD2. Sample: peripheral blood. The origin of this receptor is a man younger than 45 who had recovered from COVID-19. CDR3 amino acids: CASSSRTSGVYNEQFF. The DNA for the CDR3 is TGTGCCAGCAGCTCCCGTACCAGCGGGGTCTACAATGAGCAGTTCTTC.